This entry is about one TCR beta chain. No antigen is known for it. The source of the sample is a study of shared clonotypes between healthy human individuals. The study's findings and limits: Generation probability values for non-shared clonotypes were lower than those for clonotypes shared by all four donors.

Genomic DNA from each subset was divided evenly over several immunoSEQ plates. Sequencing used immunoSEQ multiplex PCR; TCRdb keeps in-frame clones, though not all of them. The sample lists roughly 2 million clones, approximately 94% seen once, with about 1.1% in the top ten. Naive CD8 cells lacked CD45RO and underwent positive selection for CCR7, leaving out terminally differentiated effector memory CD45RA+ cells. The clonotype comes from a man aged 18-30 years in good health. The material sequenced was naive CD8+ T cells sorted from blood.

CDR3 protein: CASSMGLGEQYF. The DNA for the CDR3 is TGTGCCAGCAGCATGGGACTAGGCGAGCAGTACTTC. The chain carries TRBV7-9 and TRBJ2-7; 8 nucleotides line up with TRBD2. J lost 6 bases, V lost 5 bases, and 3 bases had no gene match. The CDR3 has 12 residues. In germline, CDR1 is SEHNR, CDR2 FQNEAQ (reference sequence).